The source of this T cell receptor beta chain is a study of beta chain features in type 1 diabetes. Study-wide context: Examination spanned fewer than 140,000,000 sorted cells from all samples.

V was pared by 3 bases and J by 1 base, with 6 bases between. CDR1 and CDR2 (germline): ENHRY, SYGVKD. CDR3 length equals 13 residues. All sorted populations exceeded 95% purity. Study outcomes and limitations: Any PCR bias toward short templates would affect both groups alike.

Note on this clone: The antigen is unknown. The same CDR3 is also encoded by other DNA sequences in this sample.

What was sequenced were expressed TCRB transcripts, since all of the isolated RNA had been reverse transcribed. Data came from immunoSEQ multiplex PCR; TCRdb stores just in-frame clones and leaves some out. The table lists around 240,000 clones, more than 65% of them singletons. The chain employs TRBV10-3 and TRBJ1-1; possible D gene TRBD1, 6 bases. Sequencing was performed on naive CD4+ T cells from blood. This receptor was taken from a man in his thirties or forties in good health. In DNA, the CDR3 is TGTGCCATCAGTGAAGGGGGGAACACTGAAGCTTTCTTT. Protein product: CAISEGGNTEAFF.